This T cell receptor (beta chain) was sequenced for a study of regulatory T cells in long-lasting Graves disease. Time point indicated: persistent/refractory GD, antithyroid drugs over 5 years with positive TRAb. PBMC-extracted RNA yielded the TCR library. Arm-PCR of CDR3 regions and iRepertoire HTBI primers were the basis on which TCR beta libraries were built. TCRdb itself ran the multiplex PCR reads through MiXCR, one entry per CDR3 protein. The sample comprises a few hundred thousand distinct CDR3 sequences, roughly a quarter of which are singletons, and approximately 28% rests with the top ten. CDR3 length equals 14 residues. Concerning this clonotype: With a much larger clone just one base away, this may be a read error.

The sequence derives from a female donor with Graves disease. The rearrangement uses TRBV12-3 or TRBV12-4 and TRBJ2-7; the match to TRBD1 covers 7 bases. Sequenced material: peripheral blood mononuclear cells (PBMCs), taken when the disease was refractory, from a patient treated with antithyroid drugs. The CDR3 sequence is CVSSLVATGREQYF. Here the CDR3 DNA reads TGTGTCAGCAGTCTCGTTGCGACAGGGCGTGAGCAGTACTTC.